A single sample is the source of the 7 T cell receptor beta chains below, sequenced in a study of blood T cell repertoires in COVID-19. Profiling relied on immunoSEQ multiplex PCR, and the TCRdb table lists in-frame clones only, not all of them. Here the sample spans about 140,000 clones, about 80% being singletons. Sequencing input: peripheral blood. The origin of the receptors is a human donor in a cohort sampled during active COVID-19.

The chain is built from TRBV5-1 and TRBJ2-3; D is unresolved. CDR3 size: 14 residues. Germline V CDR1 and CDR2: SGHRS, YFSETQ. The V gene lost 3 bases and the J gene lost 0 bases, with 8 bases spanning the gap. CDR3 sequence reads: CASSSLSSTDTQYF. DNA of the CDR3: TGCGCCAGCAGCTCGCTATCTAGCACAGATACGCAGTATTTT. The variable domain in full, with the rest retrieved from reference TRBV5-1 and TRBJ2-3, is KAGVTQTPRYLIKTRGQQVTLSCSPISGHRSVSWYQQTPGQGLQFLFEYFSETQRNKGNFPGRFSGRQFSNSRSEMNVSTLELGDSALYLCASSSLSSTDTQYFGPGTRLTVL.

V and J are TRBV7-9 and TRBJ2-3; the match to TRBD2 covers 7 bases. CDR1 and CDR2 (germline): SEHNR, FQNEAQ (reference sequence). J gave up 1 base and V 5 bases, and 3 bases lay outside the gene matches. The CDR3 is 14 amino acids. The CDR3 is CASSPTSRTDTQYF. The CDR3 DNA reads TGTGCCAGCAGCCCGACTAGCCGCACAGATACGCAGTATTTT.

This clone was seen just once. The V and J genes are TRBV24-1 and TRBJ2-1; 15 nucleotides agree with TRBD2. The CDR3 has 19 amino acids. V lost 3 bases and J lost 6; bases outside the gene matches: 11. Germline values: CDR1 KGHDR, CDR2 SFDVKD. The CDR3 coding sequence is TGTGCCACCAGTGATGGACTAGCGGGAGGGCCTATAGGGGGCAATGAGCAGTTCTTC. Encoded protein: CATSDGLAGGPIGGNEQFF.

This chain links TRBV6-1 with TRBJ1-3; 9 bases line up with TRBD1. The CDR3 contains 16 residues. V was pared by 3 bases and J by 0 bases, with 3 bases of the junction left unmatched. Germline values: CDR1 MNHNS, CDR2 SASEGT. The CDR3 DNA reads TGTGCCAGCAGTGACAAGACAGGGGGCTCTGGAAACACCATATATTTT. Its translation: CASSDKTGGSGNTIYF.

The gene calls are TRBV10-3 and TRBJ2-7; TRBD1 is a possible D gene (7 bases). V lost 8 bases and J lost 5, with 13 bases in between. The CDR3 totals 12 residues. Germline V CDR1 and CDR2: ENHRY, SYGVKD. The CDR3 bases are TGTGCCATCGGTGGAGGGGGCGACGAGCAGTACGTC. Translating gives CAIGGGGDEQYV.

This rearrangement joins TRBV3-1 (or the pseudogene TRBV3-2) to TRBJ1-1; a possible D gene is TRBD1 (5 bases). CDR1 and CDR2 (germline): LGHDT, YNNKEL (reference sequence). V shed 0 bases and J shed 6 bases, with 11 bases lying between them. The CDR3 length is 14 residues. The CDR3 loop is CASSQEGGKPEAFF. The CDR3, as DNA: TGTGCCAGCAGCCAAGAGGGGGGGAAACCTGAAGCTTTCTTT.

This rearrangement joins TRBV4-2 to TRBJ2-2; 13 bases fit TRBD2. This CDR3 has 16 residues. Germline values: CDR1 LGHNA, CDR2 YNFKEQ. V shed 5 bases, J shed 5 bases, and the junction held 5 bases outside the gene matches. As DNA, the CDR3 is TGTGCCAGCAGCTACGGGACTAGCGGGAATACCGGGGAGCTGTTTTTT. As protein: CASSYGTSGNTGELFF.